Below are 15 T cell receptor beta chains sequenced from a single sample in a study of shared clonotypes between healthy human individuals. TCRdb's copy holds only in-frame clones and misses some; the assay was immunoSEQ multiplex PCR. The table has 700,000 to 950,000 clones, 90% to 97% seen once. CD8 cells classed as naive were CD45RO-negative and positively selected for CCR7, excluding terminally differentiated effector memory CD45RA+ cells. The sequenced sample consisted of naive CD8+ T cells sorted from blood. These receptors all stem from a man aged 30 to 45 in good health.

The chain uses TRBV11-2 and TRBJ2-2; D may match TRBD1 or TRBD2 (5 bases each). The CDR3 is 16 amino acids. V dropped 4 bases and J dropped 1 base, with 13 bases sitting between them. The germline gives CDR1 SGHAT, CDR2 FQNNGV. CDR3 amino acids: CASSWTGTVNTGELFF. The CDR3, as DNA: TGTGCCAGCAGCTGGACCGGGACGGTGAACACCGGGGAGCTGTTTTTT.

CDR3 residues: CASSQGPSYEQYF. For the CDR3, the DNA is TGTGCCAGCAGCCAAGGACCGTCCTACGAGCAGTACTTC. The chain carries TRBV5-4 and TRBJ2-7, with D unresolved. In germline, CDR1 is SGHNT, CDR2 YYREEE (reference sequence). CDR3 length: 13 amino acids. The ends were cut back, 4 bases at V and 1 base at J, with 9 bases in the middle.

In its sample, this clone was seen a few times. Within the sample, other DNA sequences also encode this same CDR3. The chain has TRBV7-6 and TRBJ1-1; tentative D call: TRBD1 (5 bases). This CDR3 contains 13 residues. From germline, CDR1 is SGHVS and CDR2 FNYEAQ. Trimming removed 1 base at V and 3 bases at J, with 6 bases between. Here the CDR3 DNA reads TGTGCCAGCAGCTTAGGACAGTACACTGAAGCTTTCTTT. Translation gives CASSLGQYTEAFF.

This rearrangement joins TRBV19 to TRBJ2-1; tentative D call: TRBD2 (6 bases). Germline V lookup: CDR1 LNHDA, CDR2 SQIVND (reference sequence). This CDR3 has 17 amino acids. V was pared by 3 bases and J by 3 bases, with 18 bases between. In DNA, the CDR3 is TGTGCCAGTAGTATTGATCCCCGCGGTAGCGGCTACAATGAGCAGTTCTTC. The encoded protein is CASSIDPRGSGYNEQFF.

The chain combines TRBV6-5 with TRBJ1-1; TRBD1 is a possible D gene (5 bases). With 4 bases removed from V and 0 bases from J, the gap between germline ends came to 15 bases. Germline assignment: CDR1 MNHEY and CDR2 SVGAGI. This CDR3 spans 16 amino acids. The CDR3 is CASSSYRRAMNTEAFF. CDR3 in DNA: TGTGCCAGCAGTTCGTACAGGAGGGCAATGAACACTGAAGCTTTCTTT.

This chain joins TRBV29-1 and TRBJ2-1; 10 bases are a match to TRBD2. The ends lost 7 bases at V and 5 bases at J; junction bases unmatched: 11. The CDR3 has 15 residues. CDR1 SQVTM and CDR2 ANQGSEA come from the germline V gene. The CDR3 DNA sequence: TGCAGCGCCCTACTAGCGGGATATGAGGACAATGAGCAGTTCTTC. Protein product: CSALLAGYEDNEQFF.

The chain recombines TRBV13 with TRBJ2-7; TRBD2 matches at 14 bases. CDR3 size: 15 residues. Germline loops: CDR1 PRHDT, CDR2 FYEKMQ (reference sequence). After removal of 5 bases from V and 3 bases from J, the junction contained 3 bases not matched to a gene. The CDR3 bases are TGTGCCAGCAGCCTCGGACTAGCGGGAGGCTACGAGCAGTACTTC. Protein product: CASSLGLAGGYEQYF.

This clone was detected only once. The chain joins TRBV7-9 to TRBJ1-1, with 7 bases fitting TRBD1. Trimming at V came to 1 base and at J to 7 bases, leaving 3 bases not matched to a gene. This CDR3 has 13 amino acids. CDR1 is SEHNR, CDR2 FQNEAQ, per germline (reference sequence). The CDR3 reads CASSLEGTVEAFF. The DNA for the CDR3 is TGTGCCAGCAGCTTAGAAGGGACAGTTGAAGCTTTCTTT. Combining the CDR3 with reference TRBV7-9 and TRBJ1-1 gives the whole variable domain DTGVSQNPRHKITKRGQNVTFRCDPISEHNRLYWYRQTLGQGPEFLTYFQNEAQLEKSRLLSDRFSAERPKGSFSTLEIQRTEQGDSAMYLCASSLEGTVEAFFGQGTRLTVV.

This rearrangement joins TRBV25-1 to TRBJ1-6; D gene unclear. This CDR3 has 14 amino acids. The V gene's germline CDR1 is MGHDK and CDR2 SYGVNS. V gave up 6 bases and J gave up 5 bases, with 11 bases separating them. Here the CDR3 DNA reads TGTGCCAGCAGGAGACCTGGAGATAATTCACCCCTCCACTTT. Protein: CASRRPGDNSPLHF. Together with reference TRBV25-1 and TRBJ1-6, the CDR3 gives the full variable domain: EADIYQTPRYLVIGTGKKITLECSQTMGHDKMYWYQQDPGMELHLIHYSYGVNSTEKGDLSSESTVSRIRTEHFPLTLESARPSHTSQYLCASRRPGDNSPLHFGNGTRLTVT.

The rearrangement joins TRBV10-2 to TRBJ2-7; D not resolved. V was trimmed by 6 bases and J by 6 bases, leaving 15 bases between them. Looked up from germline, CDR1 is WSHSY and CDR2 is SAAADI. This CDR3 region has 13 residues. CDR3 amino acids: CASRAPGWGEQYF. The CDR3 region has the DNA TGCGCCAGCAGGGCCCCTGGGTGGGGCGAGCAGTACTTC.

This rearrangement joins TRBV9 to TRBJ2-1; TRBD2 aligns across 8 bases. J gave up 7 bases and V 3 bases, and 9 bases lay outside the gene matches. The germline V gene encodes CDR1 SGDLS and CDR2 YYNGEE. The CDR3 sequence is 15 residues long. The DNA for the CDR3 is TGTGCCAGCAGCGCTCCGGGACTAGGGGCGAATGAGCAGTTCTTC. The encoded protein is CASSAPGLGANEQFF.

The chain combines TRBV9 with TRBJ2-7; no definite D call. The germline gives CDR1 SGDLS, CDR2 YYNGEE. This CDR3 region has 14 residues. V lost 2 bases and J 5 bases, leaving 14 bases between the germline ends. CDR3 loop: CASSVTLNGHEQYF. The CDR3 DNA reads TGTGCCAGCAGCGTCACGCTTAATGGGCACGAGCAGTACTTC.

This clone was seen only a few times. CDR3 residues: CASSSGQDYNEQFF. In nucleotides, the CDR3 is TGTGCCAGCAGTTCCGGACAGGATTACAATGAGCAGTTCTTC. The V call is TRBV27, the J call TRBJ2-1; 7 bases match TRBD1. There are 14 residues in the CDR3. V shed 4 bases and J 4 bases; nucleotides not matched to a gene: 4. In germline, CDR1 is MNHEY, CDR2 SMNVEV (reference sequence).

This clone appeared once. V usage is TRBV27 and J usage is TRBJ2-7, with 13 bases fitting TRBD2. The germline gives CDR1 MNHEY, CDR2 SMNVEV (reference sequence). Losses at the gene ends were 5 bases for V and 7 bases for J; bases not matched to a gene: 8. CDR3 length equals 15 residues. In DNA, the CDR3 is TGTGCCAGCAGTCCCGGGACTAGCGGGACTCGGGAGCAGTACTTC. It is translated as CASSPGTSGTREQYF.

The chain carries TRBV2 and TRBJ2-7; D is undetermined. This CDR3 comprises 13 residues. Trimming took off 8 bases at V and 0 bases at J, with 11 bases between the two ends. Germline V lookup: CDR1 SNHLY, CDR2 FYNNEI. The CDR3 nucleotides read TGTGCCAGCCTCCAGTCAAGCTCCTACGAGCAGTACTTC. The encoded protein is CASLQSSSYEQYF.